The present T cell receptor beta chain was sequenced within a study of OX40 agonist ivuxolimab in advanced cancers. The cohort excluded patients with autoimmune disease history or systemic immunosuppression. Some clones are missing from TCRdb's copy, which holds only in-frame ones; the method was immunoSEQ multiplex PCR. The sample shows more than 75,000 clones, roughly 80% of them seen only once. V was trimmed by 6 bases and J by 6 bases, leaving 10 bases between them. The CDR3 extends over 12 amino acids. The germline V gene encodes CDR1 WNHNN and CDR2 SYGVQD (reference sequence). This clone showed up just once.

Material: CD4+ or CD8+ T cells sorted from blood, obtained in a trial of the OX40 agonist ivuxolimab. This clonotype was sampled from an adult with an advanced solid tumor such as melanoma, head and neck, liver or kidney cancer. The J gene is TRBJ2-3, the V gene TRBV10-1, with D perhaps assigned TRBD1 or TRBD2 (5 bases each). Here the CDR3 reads CASRGRPDTQYF. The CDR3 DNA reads TGCGCCAGCAGGGGACGCCCGGATACGCAGTATTTT.